Shown below are 10 T cell receptor beta chains from a single sample sequenced in a study of blood T cell repertoires in COVID-19. Repertoires were generated with immunoSEQ multiplex PCR, while TCRdb's copy carries only in-frame clones and drops some. The table lists around 35,000 clones, about 85% of them singletons. The sample was peripheral blood. The source of these receptors is a man in his 70s with COVID-19, enrolled during active disease.

The genes are TRBV28 and TRBJ2-1; TRBD1 matches 7 bases. Germline V gene lookup returns CDR1 MDHEN and CDR2 SYDVKM. Trimming took 3 bases from V and 0 from J; bases not matched to a gene: 2. The CDR3 is made up of 15 amino acids. DNA for the CDR3: TGTGCCAGCAGTTTTCGACAGGGCTCCTACAATGAGCAGTTCTTC. Translated: CASSFRQGSYNEQFF. Supplemented by reference TRBV28 and TRBJ2-1, the full variable domain reads DVKVTQSSRYLVKRTGEKVFLECVQDMDHENMFWYRQDPGLGLRLIYFSYDVKMKEKGDIPEGYSVSREKKERFSLILESASTNQTSMYLCASSFRQGSYNEQFFGPGTRLTVL.

The chain links TRBV7-3 to TRBJ1-1; 7 bases are a match to TRBD1. The CDR3 is 15 amino acids. The J segment lost 1 base and the V segment lost 1 base, leaving 3 bases of the junction unmatched. The germline V gene encodes CDR1 SGHTA and CDR2 FQGTGA. CDR3 sequence (DNA): TGTGCCAGCAGCTTAATGGGACAGTCGAACACTGAAGCTTTCTTT. Translation: CASSLMGQSNTEAFF. The variable domain in full, completed from reference TRBV7-3 and TRBJ1-1, reads GAGVSQTPSNKVTEKGKYVELRCDPISGHTALYWYRQSLGQGPEFLIYFQGTGAADDSGLPNDRFFAVRPEGSVSTLKIQRTERGDSAVYLCASSLMGQSNTEAFFGQGTRLTVV.

This clone was detected a few times. The chain carries TRBV7-6 and TRBJ2-3; TRBD1 might be the D (6 bases). The CDR3 consists of 15 residues. V lost 1 base, J lost 9 bases, and 17 bases lay in between. Germline lookup yields CDR1 SGHVS and CDR2 FNYEAQ. For the CDR3, the DNA is TGTGCCAGCAGCTTAGGGGATTTTATGGGGGCCACGCAGTATTTT. Protein sequence: CASSLGDFMGATQYF.

The gene calls are TRBV28 and TRBJ2-2; 7 nucleotides align to TRBD1. J was trimmed by 1 base and V by 10 bases; bases with no gene match: 6. In germline, CDR1 is MDHEN, CDR2 SYDVKM. There are 14 residues in the CDR3. The DNA of the CDR3 is TGTGCCATCCGGACAGGACAGAACACCGGGGAGCTGTTTTTT. Translated, it gives CAIRTGQNTGELFF.

V usage is TRBV5-6 and J usage is TRBJ1-2, with 8 bases matching TRBD1. V dropped 0 bases and J dropped 4; count of bases not matched to a gene: 2. The germline CDR1 and CDR2 sequences are SGHDT and YYEEEE. This CDR3 comprises 14 residues. CDR3 DNA: TGTGCCAGCAGCTTGGGACAGGGGACCTATGGCTACACCTTC. This translates into CASSLGQGTYGYTF.

Worth noting for this clone: At one boundary the junction diverges from the germline segment, which might be a read error. The chain couples TRBV28 to TRBJ1-4; 9 nucleotides line up with TRBD1. This CDR3 contains 16 residues. CDR1 is MDHEN, CDR2 SYDVKM, per germline. In DNA, the CDR3 is TGTACCAGCAGAGTGGCCCAAGCCGGGACAGGGGAAAAACTGTTTTTT. As protein: CTSRVAQAGTGEKLFF.

As DNA, the CDR3 is TGTGCCAGCTCACCACCGGGGGGACGCGGAAACACCATATATTTT. Its protein is CASSPPGGRGNTIYF. The chain uses TRBV18 and TRBJ1-3; a weak D match, TRBD1 (5 bases). Trimming cost V 0 bases and J 4 bases, with 10 bases left between them. This CDR3 has 15 residues. In germline, CDR1 is KGHSH, CDR2 LQKENI.

In this sample, this clone turned up a few times. The chain combines TRBV7-8 with TRBJ2-1; a possible D gene is TRBD1 (5 bases). V was cut by 5 bases and J by 12 bases, with 14 bases left in between. The germline CDR1 and CDR2 sequences are SGHVS and FQNEAQ. There are 12 residues in the CDR3. The CDR3 sequence is CASSQANTGQFF. The CDR3 DNA is TGTGCCAGCAGCCAGGCCAATACAGGGCAGTTCTTC.

The chain links TRBV28 to TRBJ1-1; 10 bases fit TRBD1. Germline loops: CDR1 MDHEN, CDR2 SYDVKM. V dropped 6 bases and J dropped 6; count of bases not matched to a gene: 13. The CDR3 has 16 residues. CDR3 sequence reads: CASRPPGQGRVAEAFF. CDR3 nucleotide sequence: TGTGCCAGCAGGCCTCCGGGACAGGGGCGGGTGGCTGAAGCTTTCTTT.

The V call is TRBV6-6, the J call TRBJ2-1, with 7 positions matching TRBD2. The ends lost 6 bases at V and 7 bases at J; junction bases unmatched: 12. This CDR3 is built from 15 residues. Germline V gene lookup returns CDR1 MNHNY and CDR2 SVGAGI (reference sequence). The CDR3 DNA sequence: TGTGCCAGCAGCCCCGGGGGGAGTGGGGGGAATGAGCAGTTCTTC. This gives the protein CASSPGGSGGNEQFF.